These 32 T cell receptor beta chains share one sample of origin, sequenced in a study of beta chain features in type 1 diabetes. Of the isolated RNA, all was reverse transcribed, and so the sequenced material was expressed TCRB transcripts. TCRdb's table, derived via immunoSEQ multiplex PCR, lists solely in-frame clones and lacks some. The sample yields tens of thousands of clones, 25% to 35% seen once. Sample: stem cell memory CD4+ T cells from blood. The receptors were sampled from a woman aged 18 to 35 in good health.

This chain links TRBV19 with TRBJ2-3; D is uncertain. Germline V gene sequence: CDR1 LNHDA, CDR2 SQIVND (reference sequence). The CDR3 spans 13 residues. V was cut by 7 bases and J by 0 bases, with 8 bases left in between. Here the CDR3 DNA reads TGTGCCAGTATGATGCGGAGCACAGATACGCAGTATTTT. This translates into CASMMRSTDTQYF.

The V and J genes are TRBV19 and TRBJ1-5, with TRBD1 matching 11 bases. The germline V gene has CDR1 LNHDA and CDR2 SQIVND (reference sequence). The junction had 4 bases not matched to a gene; V was cut back by 2 bases and J by 4 bases. This CDR3 contains 16 residues. DNA of the CDR3: TGTGCCAGTAGTATATCTTGGGACAGGGGGAATCAGCCCCAGCATTTT. Amino acid sequence: CASSISWDRGNQPQHF.

The genes are TRBV2 and TRBJ2-2; 7 bases match TRBD2. The CDR3 length is 14 residues. V was clipped by 7 bases and J by 4 bases; unmatched bases: 6. In germline, CDR1 is SNHLY, CDR2 FYNNEI. Here the CDR3 DNA reads TGTGCCAGCATCCAAGCGGGGTTCACCGGGGAGCTGTTTTTT. Amino acids: CASIQAGFTGELFF.

This clone has a handful of counts. The genes are TRBV19 and TRBJ1-1, with 9 bases fitting TRBD1. The CDR3 length is 15 residues. With V trimmed by 10 bases and J by 3 bases, 12 bases remained unmatched. Germline V CDR1 and CDR2: LNHDA, SQIVND (reference sequence). The CDR3 DNA reads as TGTGCCACCTCCACCGGGACAGGGATTGACACTGAAGCTTTCTTT. Amino acid sequence: CATSTGTGIDTEAFF.

This chain connects TRBV7-2 to TRBJ1-2; D is uncertain. The CDR3 is 14 residues long. CDR1 SGHTA and CDR2 FQGNSA come from the germline V gene. Trimming took off 0 bases at V and 2 bases at J, with 7 bases between the two ends. The CDR3 loop is CASSLARANYGYTF. The CDR3 region has the DNA TGTGCCAGCAGCTTAGCGCGGGCGAACTATGGCTACACCTTC.

The rearrangement links TRBV18 to TRBJ2-7, with TRBD1 matching over 9 bases. Germline values: CDR1 KGHSH, CDR2 LQKENI. The V segment lost 2 bases and the J segment 3 bases; nucleotides outside the gene matches: 5. The CDR3 runs to 15 residues. CDR3 nucleotides: TGTGCCAGCTCACCAGGGACAGGGACCCGCTACGAGCAGTACTTC. It encodes CASSPGTGTRYEQYF. Using reference TRBV18 and TRBJ2-7 for the parts outside the CDR3, the full variable domain is NAGVMQNPRHLVRRRGQEARLRCSPMKGHSHVYWYRQLPEEGLKFMVYLQKENIIDESGMPKERFSAEFPKEGPSILRIQQVVRGDSAAYFCASSPGTGTRYEQYFGPGTRLTVT.

V gene TRBV7-2 combines with J gene TRBJ2-2; D is unclear. The CDR3 is 17 amino acids. Per germline, CDR1 SGHTA and CDR2 FQGNSA. V lost 7 bases and J 2 bases, leaving 20 bases between the germline ends. As DNA, the CDR3 is TGTGCCAGCACTCCCCTCCCTGCGGTCTTTAACACCGGGGAGCTGTTTTTT. It is translated as CASTPLPAVFNTGELFF. The entire variable domain, with the rest obtained from reference TRBV7-2 and TRBJ2-2, is as follows: GAGVSQSPSNKVTEKGKDVELRCDPISGHTALYWYRQSLGQGLEFLIYFQGNSAPDKSGLPSDRFSAERTGGSVSTLTIQRTQQEDSAVYLCASTPLPAVFNTGELFFGEGSRLTVL.

The table lists this clone with a few counts. The V gene is TRBV5-1, the J gene TRBJ1-1; 8 nucleotides align to TRBD1. This CDR3 spans 14 amino acids. In germline, CDR1 is SGHRS, CDR2 YFSETQ. V lost 2 bases and J lost 3; bases outside the gene matches: 3. DNA for the CDR3: TGCGCCAGCAGCTTTGGGACAGGCGACACTGAAGCTTTCTTT. As protein: CASSFGTGDTEAFF.

The V and J genes are TRBV19 and TRBJ2-5; 12 bases are a match to TRBD2. The germline gives CDR1 LNHDA, CDR2 SQIVND (reference sequence). With V trimmed by 5 bases and J by 4 bases, 8 bases remained unmatched. The CDR3 is made up of 16 amino acids. The CDR3 protein is CASSPRLAGAVETQYF. The CDR3 DNA reads TGTGCCAGTAGTCCCCGACTAGCGGGAGCAGTAGAGACCCAGTACTTC.

CDR3 coding DNA: TGTGCCAGCAGTTTAGGAACAGGGGGGACCATATACTATGGCTACACCTTC. It is translated as CASSLGTGGTIYYGYTF. The rearrangement joins TRBV28 to TRBJ1-2; TRBD1 aligns across 8 bases. The CDR3 extends over 17 amino acids. CDR1 is MDHEN, CDR2 SYDVKM, per germline. Trimming at V came to 2 bases and at J to 3 bases, leaving 11 bases not matched to a gene.

There are a few counts of this clone. V usage is TRBV7-3 and J usage is TRBJ2-7; D gene ambiguous. Trimming removed 4 bases at V and 4 bases at J, with 14 bases between. The length of the CDR3 is 14 residues. Germline V lookup: CDR1 SGHTA, CDR2 FQGTGA. CDR3 nucleotides: TGTGCCAGCAGCTCCCCCCAGCGCGGTTACGAGCAGTACTTC. Its translation is CASSSPQRGYEQYF.

This clone was counted between two and nine times. The CDR3 nucleotides are TGTGCCAGCAGCCCTTCCGCGGGAGGGAGCACAGATACGCAGTATTTT. Amino acids: CASSPSAGGSTDTQYF. This chain joins TRBV7-2 and TRBJ2-3; 9 bases map to TRBD2. The CDR3 is 16 residues long. CDR1 is SGHTA and CDR2 is FQGNSA in the germline V gene. Germline trimming cut 5 bases from V and 0 bases from J; bases unmatched to any gene: 6. The full variable domain, in which reference TRBV7-2 and TRBJ2-3 provide the parts outside the CDR3, is GAGVSQSPSNKVTEKGKDVELRCDPISGHTALYWYRQSLGQGLEFLIYFQGNSAPDKSGLPSDRFSAERTGGSVSTLTIQRTQQEDSAVYLCASSPSAGGSTDTQYFGPGTRLTVL.

The chain carries TRBV11-3 and TRBJ2-5; TRBD2 might be the D (5 bases). V lost 4 bases, J lost 1 base, and 10 bases lay in between. CDR3 length: 14 residues. Germline values: CDR1 SGHNT, CDR2 YENEEA. The CDR3 DNA reads as TGTGCCAGCAGCTCCATAGGAGGCCAAGAGACCCAGTACTTC. Translation: CASSSIGGQETQYF.

V and J are TRBV2 and TRBJ2-3; TRBD1 is a possible D gene (6 bases). V lost 5 bases to trimming and J lost 6 bases, with 24 bases between them. Per germline, CDR1 SNHLY and CDR2 FYNNEI. This CDR3 comprises 17 residues. The CDR3 DNA reads as TGTGCCAGCAGTTTCCGGTTCGACAGGTCCCATGTGGATACGCAGTATTTT. Protein product: CASSFRFDRSHVDTQYF.

The sample holds many counts of this clone. In nucleotides, the CDR3 is TGTGCCAGCAGCGTAACACAGGGTAATTCACCCCTCCACTTT. This sequence encodes CASSVTQGNSPLHF. The J gene is TRBJ1-6, the V gene TRBV9, with D maybe TRBD1 (6 bases). Trimming took off 1 base at V and 6 bases at J, with 8 bases between the two ends. Per germline, CDR1 SGDLS and CDR2 YYNGEE. The CDR3 length is 14 residues.

In the case of this clone: The sample has other DNA sequences that encode this CDR3 too. This chain links TRBV2 with TRBJ2-3; D may be TRBD2 (6 bases). V was pared by 10 bases and J by 0 bases, with 14 bases between. Germline V lookup: CDR1 SNHLY, CDR2 FYNNEI. CDR3 length equals 14 residues. The DNA of the CDR3 is TGTGCCAAGCAAGGGGCGGGGAGCACAGATACGCAGTATTTT. This sequence encodes CAKQGAGSTDTQYF.

This clone was counted between two and nine times. This chain joins TRBV5-6 and TRBJ2-7; maybe TRBD1 (7 bases). Deletions cut 4 bases from V and 2 bases from J, with 10 bases between. Germline loops: CDR1 SGHDT, CDR2 YYEEEE. The CDR3 runs to 13 residues. The CDR3 DNA sequence: TGTGCCAGCAGCATCAGGGGGGCCTACGAGCAGTACTTC. As protein: CASSIRGAYEQYF. Combining the CDR3 with reference TRBV5-6 and TRBJ2-7 gives the whole variable domain DAGVTQSPTHLIKTRGQQVTLRCSPKSGHDTVSWYQQALGQGPQFIFQYYEEEERQRGNFPDRFSGHQFPNYSSELNVNALLLGDSALYLCASSIRGAYEQYFGPGTRLTVT.

The genes are TRBV5-4 and TRBJ2-7; 12 nucleotides align to TRBD2. The CDR3 runs to 16 residues. Trimming cost V 4 bases and J 5 bases; bases outside gene matches: 10. Germline assignment: CDR1 SGHNT and CDR2 YYREEE (reference sequence). CDR3 loop: CASSGRGLAGGNEQYF. The CDR3 nucleotides read TGTGCCAGCAGCGGCCGAGGGCTAGCGGGGGGGAACGAGCAGTACTTC.

The V and J genes are TRBV19 and TRBJ2-3; 8 nucleotides line up with TRBD1. This CDR3 region has 14 residues. The trim removed 3 bases at V and 8 bases at J, leaving 7 bases unmatched. Germline V CDR1 and CDR2: LNHDA, SQIVND (reference sequence). The CDR3 reads CASSIQGAGGTQYF. The CDR3 DNA is TGTGCCAGTAGTATCCAGGGGGCAGGGGGTACGCAGTATTTT.

This clone came up a few times. This rearrangement joins TRBV25-1 to TRBJ2-1; weak D call: TRBD1 (5 bases). Germline CDR1 reads MGHDK; CDR2 reads SYGVNS. V dropped 6 bases and J dropped 3 bases, with 15 bases sitting between them. This CDR3 comprises 15 residues. The CDR3 protein is CASSDLTENYNEQFF. For the CDR3, the DNA is TGTGCCAGCAGCGACCTGACAGAAAACTACAATGAGCAGTTCTTC.

The chain uses TRBV13 and TRBJ2-7; a weak D match, TRBD2 (5 bases). Germline CDR1 PRHDT, CDR2 FYEKMQ (reference sequence). This CDR3 is built from 14 residues. The V end was cut by 3 bases, the J end by 3 bases, with 12 bases between. DNA for the CDR3: TGTGCCAGCAGCTTCGGGAACAGTGACTACGAGCAGTACTTC. Protein product: CASSFGNSDYEQYF.

This chain uses TRBV5-1 with TRBJ2-1; weak D call: TRBD2 (6 bases). CDR1 is SGHRS and CDR2 is YFSETQ in the germline V gene. This CDR3 spans 16 amino acids. Trimming left V 4 bases short and J 2 bases short, with 16 bases between. CDR3 sequence reads: CASSTATSRAYNEQFF. The CDR3 DNA reads as TGCGCCAGCAGCACGGCAACTAGCCGAGCCTACAATGAGCAGTTCTTC. The full variable domain, completed using reference TRBV5-1 and TRBJ2-1, is KAGVTQTPRYLIKTRGQQVTLSCSPISGHRSVSWYQQTPGQGLQFLFEYFSETQRNKGNFPGRFSGRQFSNSRSEMNVSTLELGDSALYLCASSTATSRAYNEQFFGPGTRLTVL.

This sequence joins TRBV5-4 and TRBJ2-3; 11 nucleotides align to TRBD2. The CDR3 runs to 15 residues. Per germline, CDR1 SGHNT and CDR2 YYREEE (reference sequence). The junction had 9 bases not matched to a gene; V was cut back by 5 bases and J by 7 bases. The chain's CDR3 is CASSFSGGAGNTQYF. CDR3 nucleotide sequence: TGTGCCAGCAGTTTTAGCGGGGGGGCCGGGAATACGCAGTATTTT.

This clone has just a few counts. The chain employs TRBV7-2 and TRBJ2-1; D may be TRBD1 (6 bases). Per the germline V gene, CDR1 is SGHTA and CDR2 is FQGNSA. The CDR3 loop spans 13 amino acids. V was trimmed by 2 bases and J by 7 bases, leaving 9 bases between them. The CDR3, as DNA: TGTGCCAGCAGCTTAAAGACAGGTAATGAGCAGTTCTTC. Amino acid sequence: CASSLKTGNEQFF.

The CDR3 coding sequence is TGTGCCAGCAGAGCGACAGGCTCAAGTTTCTATGGCTACACCTTC. It yields the protein CASRATGSSFYGYTF. The V gene is TRBV6-1, the J gene TRBJ1-2, with a weak D call TRBD1 (6 bases). This CDR3 comprises 15 residues. Germline-derived CDR1 and CDR2 are MNHNS and SASEGT. Trimming cost V 6 bases and J 4 bases, with 18 bases left between them.

This clone was detected only a few times. The V and J genes are TRBV5-1 and TRBJ2-7; 9 bases match TRBD1. The CDR3 covers 16 residues. Germline V lookup: CDR1 SGHRS, CDR2 YFSETQ. Trimming cost V 0 bases and J 0 bases; bases outside gene matches: 4. This chain's CDR3 is CASSLGGTGSSYEQYF. CDR3 DNA: TGCGCCAGCAGCTTGGGTGGGACAGGGTCCTCCTACGAGCAGTACTTC.

The chain combines TRBV7-8 with TRBJ1-2; 9 bases line up with TRBD1. The V gene end was trimmed by 2 bases and the J gene end by 8 bases; junction bases not matched to a gene: 9. Germline values: CDR1 SGHVS, CDR2 FQNEAQ. CDR3 length: 15 amino acids. CDR3 sequence (DNA): TGTGCCAGCAGCTTACGGGACAGGGAAGGGCGAGGCTACACCTTC. As protein: CASSLRDREGRGYTF.

The chain has TRBV4-3 and TRBJ1-1, with a tentative D call TRBD1 (5 bases). The germline V gene encodes CDR1 LGHNA and CDR2 YSLEER. The CDR3 is made up of 14 amino acids. Trimming took off 0 bases at V and 3 bases at J, with 8 bases between the two ends. The CDR3 reads CASSQDRGYTEAFF. DNA of the CDR3: TGCGCCAGCAGCCAAGACCGGGGGTACACTGAAGCTTTCTTT.

The rearrangement joins TRBV10-3 to TRBJ2-7, with 11 bases lining up with TRBD1. J gave up 0 bases and V 3 bases, and 7 bases lay outside the gene matches. Looked up from germline, CDR1 is ENHRY and CDR2 is SYGVKD. The CDR3 has 17 residues. The CDR3 region is CAISDGQGALSSYEQYF. CDR3 nucleotide sequence: TGTGCCATCAGTGATGGACAGGGGGCGCTCAGCTCCTACGAGCAGTACTTC.

This clone has just one count. The chain employs TRBV4-1 and TRBJ2-1, with 8 bases aligning to TRBD2. CDR1 and CDR2 from the germline V gene are MGHRA and YSYEKL. The CDR3 spans 17 residues. V shed 2 bases, J shed 2 bases, and the junction held 8 bases outside the gene matches. In DNA, the CDR3 is TGCGCCAGCAGCCAACAGTTGACTAGCGCTCCCTACAATGAGCAGTTCTTC. Its translation is CASSQQLTSAPYNEQFF.

A few counts support this clone. In nucleotides, the CDR3 is TGTGCCAGCAGCGTGCGGTGGGGCAGGGGAGTTAATGAGCAGTTCTTC. Its translation: CASSVRWGRGVNEQFF. This chain connects TRBV9 to TRBJ2-1; perhaps TRBD1 as D (6 bases). The CDR3 loop spans 16 amino acids. Trimming left V 2 bases short and J 7 bases short, with 19 bases between. In germline, CDR1 is SGDLS, CDR2 YYNGEE.

CDR3 region: CASSYSLRPGELFF. DNA for the CDR3: TGTGCCAGCAGTTACAGTTTAAGGCCCGGGGAGCTGTTTTTT. The chain joins TRBV27 to TRBJ2-2; D unclear. V dropped 4 bases and J dropped 6 bases, with 12 bases sitting between them. Germline lookup yields CDR1 MNHEY and CDR2 SMNVEV (reference sequence). This CDR3 is built from 14 residues.